Sequencing of this T cell receptor (beta chain) was carried out in a study of vaccination effects on CD4 cells after COVID-19. Study-level information: Following the second dose by a median of 72 days, the post-vaccine samples were obtained.

The method was immunoSEQ multiplex PCR; TCRdb's version includes in-frame clones alone and lacks a portion of them. The table includes nearly 30,000 clones, around 75% detected once. ViraFEST assay sequencing came after antigen-specific CD4+ T cells were expanded with viral peptide pools. CD4+ T cells were isolated after roughly nine days of culture. As their vaccination, participants received two doses of either BNT162b2 or mRNA-1273. A half-medium replacement with IL-2 medium was carried out on days 3 and 7. Study results and limitations: Late after vaccination, infection- and vaccine-induced clones showed marked clonal contraction. Few convalescent patients were included, and no early post-infection timepoints were sampled.

Concerning this clone: Its antigen is undetermined.

Germline lookup yields CDR1 LNHDA and CDR2 SQIVND (reference sequence). Deletions cut 6 bases from V and 13 bases from J, with 12 bases between. There are 11 residues in the CDR3. The V gene is TRBV19, the J gene TRBJ1-4, with D maybe TRBD1 (5 bases). Sequenced here: CD4+ T cells from PBMCs cultured with HCoV-229E spike peptides, sampled after COVID-19 vaccination. The receptor's source is a human donor who received a COVID-19 vaccine. DNA for the CDR3: TGTGCCAGTAGAAGGGCAGGGCCACTGTTTTTT. It is translated as CASRRAGPLFF. The variable domain in full, with the rest retrieved from reference TRBV19 and TRBJ1-4, is DGGITQSPKYLFRKEGQNVTLSCEQNLNHDAMYWYRQDPGQGLRLIYYSQIVNDFQKGDIAEGYSVSREKKESFPLTVTSAQKNPTAFYLCASRRAGPLFFGSGTQLSVL.